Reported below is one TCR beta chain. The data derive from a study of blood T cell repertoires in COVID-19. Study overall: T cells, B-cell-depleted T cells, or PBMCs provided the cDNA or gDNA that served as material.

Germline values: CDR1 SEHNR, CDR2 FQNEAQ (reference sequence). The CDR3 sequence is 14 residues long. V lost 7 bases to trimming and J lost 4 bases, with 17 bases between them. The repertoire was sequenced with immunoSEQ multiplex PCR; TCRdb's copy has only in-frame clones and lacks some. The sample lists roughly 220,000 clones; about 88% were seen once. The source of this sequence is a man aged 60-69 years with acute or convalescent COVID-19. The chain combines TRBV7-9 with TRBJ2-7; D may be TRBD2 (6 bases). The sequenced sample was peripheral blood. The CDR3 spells CASNLGGPKYEQYF. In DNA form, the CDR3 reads TGTGCCAGCAATCTCGGGGGACCGAAATACGAGCAGTACTTC.